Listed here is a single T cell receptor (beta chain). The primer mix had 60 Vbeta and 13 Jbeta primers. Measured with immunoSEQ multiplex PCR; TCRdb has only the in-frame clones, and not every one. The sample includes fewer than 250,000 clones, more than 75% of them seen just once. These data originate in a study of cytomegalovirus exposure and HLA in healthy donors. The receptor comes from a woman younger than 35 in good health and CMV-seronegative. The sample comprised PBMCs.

The CDR3 nucleotides read TGTGCCTCCACGGGACTCTCAGGCACAGATACGCAGTATTTT. The encoded protein is CASTGLSGTDTQYF. This rearrangement joins TRBV30 to TRBJ2-3, with a weak D call TRBD2 (6 bases). CDR3 length: 14 amino acids. The V end lost 7 bases, the J end lost 1 base, and 15 bases lay between the germline ends. CDR1 GTSNPN and CDR2 SVGIG come from the germline V gene (reference sequence).